This T cell receptor beta chain was captured in a study of cytomegalovirus exposure and HLA in healthy donors. Researchers ran the PCR with 60 Vbeta and 13 Jbeta primers. Produced via immunoSEQ multiplex PCR; TCRdb's table is partial and in-frame only. The sample contains 150,000 to 180,000 clones, approximately 80% of which appear only once. On this clone itself: Its antigen is currently unknown.

Germline CDR1 MGHDK, CDR2 SYGVNS. The CDR3 spans 11 residues. Trimming shortened V by 8 bases and J by 7 bases, and 11 bases separated the two germline ends. Whole-study results and caveats: TCR beta V- and J-gene trimming, according to a later analysis, was linked to a missense DCLRE1C variant. In a later analysis, common viral pathogens appeared linked to several of the most significant clusters. CMV serostatus was the only immune exposure information that was available. Among CMV-associated TCR beta chains, most appeared HLA-restricted in a later analysis.

The material sequenced was PBMCs. V gene TRBV25-1 combines with J gene TRBJ1-2; tentative D call: TRBD1 (6 bases). This clonotype originated in a young man in good health and CMV-seropositive. CDR3 bases: TGTGCCAGCCGAACAGGGTGTGGCTACACCTTC. Protein sequence: CASRTGCGYTF.